This entry lists 3 T cell receptor beta chains sequenced from one sample in a study of cytomegalovirus exposure and HLA in healthy donors. 60 Vbeta and 13 Jbeta primers were used in PCR. Only in-frame clones appear in the TCRdb table, and some are missing; sequencing was by immunoSEQ multiplex PCR. In the table there are some 190,000 clones, 76% of which are singletons. What was sequenced was PBMCs. All receptors derive from a man younger than 30 in good health and CMV-seronegative.

The rearrangement joins TRBV5-4 to TRBJ2-2; 7 positions match TRBD1. The CDR3 loop spans 15 amino acids. The ends lost 0 bases at V and 4 bases at J; junction bases unmatched: 3. Germline CDR1 SGHNT, CDR2 YYREEE (reference sequence). This chain's CDR3 is CASSLEGARTGELFF. CDR3 nucleotides: TGTGCCAGCAGCTTGGAGGGGGCTCGCACCGGGGAGCTGTTTTTT. The full variable domain, in which reference TRBV5-4 and TRBJ2-2 provide the parts outside the CDR3, is ETGVTQSPTHLIKTRGQQVTLRCSSQSGHNTVSWYQQALGQGPQFIFQYYREEENGRGNFPPRFSGLQFPNYSSELNVNALELDDSALYLCASSLEGARTGELFFGEGSRLTVL.

V gene TRBV11-2 combines with J gene TRBJ2-1; D perhaps matches TRBD2 (5 bases). The length of the CDR3 is 15 residues. Trimming took off 1 base at V and 5 bases at J, with 12 bases between the two ends. Germline V gene sequence: CDR1 SGHAT, CDR2 FQNNGV. The CDR3 DNA is TGTGCCAGCAGCTTAGGGGCTAGCCCCGACAATGAGCAGTTCTTC. The encoded protein is CASSLGASPDNEQFF.

In this sample, this clone turned up a few times. The chain joins TRBV2 to TRBJ1-5; 9 positions agree with TRBD1. V lost 5 bases and J lost 0; bases outside the gene matches: 14. The CDR3 contains 19 residues. CDR1 and CDR2 (germline): SNHLY, FYNNEI. In nucleotides, the CDR3 is TGTGCCAGCAGTTTAACAGGGGGCGCGGGCCAATATAGCAATCAGCCCCAGCATTTT. Translating it yields CASSLTGGAGQYSNQPQHF.